The source of this TCR beta chain is a study of T cell changes during pregnancy in multiple sclerosis. Trimming stripped 3 bases from V and 4 bases from J, with 10 bases between. Germline CDR1 MDHEN, CDR2 SYDVKM. The CDR3 is 15 residues long. Measured with immunoSEQ multiplex PCR; TCRdb has only the in-frame clones, and not every one. The table records 65,000 to 75,000 clones, approximately 89% of them present only once. The starting material was peripheral blood, obtained in the third trimester of pregnancy. The sequence was collected from a female donor in good health, enrolled as a control in a pregnancy study. The V gene is TRBV28, the J gene TRBJ2-6, with a tentative D call TRBD2 (5 bases). The CDR3 DNA sequence: TGTGCCAGCAGTTTGATCGGGGTCGGGGCCAACGTCCTGACTTTC. Protein: CASSLIGVGANVLTF.